The 7 T cell receptor beta chains reported below all come from one sample, sequenced in a study of T cells in Graves' hyperthyroidism and ophthalmopathy. Using RNA transcripts as the source, TCR beta CDR3 regions were amplified. The HTBI primer set was used in a first-round RT-PCR of the TCR CDR3. TCRdb analysed the multiplex PCR reads with MiXCR anew, one entry per CDR3 protein. Of 490,000 or so distinct CDR3 sequences listed, around 15% are singletons. Material for sequencing was blood. The receptor source for this set is a woman in her thirties with Graves' ophthalmopathy.

This clonotype was found a few times. The chain employs TRBV7-8 and TRBJ2-7; the D is unclear. Trimming removed 1 base from V and 3 bases from J, with 7 bases in between. In germline, CDR1 is SGHVS, CDR2 FQNEAQ. The CDR3 loop spans 13 amino acids. The CDR3 here is CASSLDVYYEQYF. The CDR3 coding sequence is TGTGCCAGCAGCTTAGACGTCTACTACGAGCAGTACTTC.

This clonotype has a count of ten or more. V usage is TRBV28 and J usage is TRBJ1-3; D remains ambiguous. Germline V gives CDR1 MDHEN, CDR2 SYDVKM. V was clipped by 2 bases and J by 0 bases, with 14 bases between them. The length of the CDR3 is 17 residues. The CDR3 reads CASSLALSVGSGNTIYF. The CDR3 coding sequence is TGTGCCAGCAGTTTAGCCCTTTCAGTGGGCTCTGGAAACACCATATATTTT.

V and J are TRBV6-5 and TRBJ2-7; tentatively, D is TRBD1 (6 bases). CDR1 MNHEY and CDR2 SVGAGI come from the germline V gene. Trimming stripped 2 bases from V and 7 bases from J, with 15 bases between. This CDR3 is built from 14 residues. The CDR3 DNA sequence: TGTGCCAGCAGTTACACACAGGGCCGTAGAGAGCAGTACTTC. It codes for CASSYTQGRREQYF.

This clonotype was seen once. This clone may be a read error of a much larger clone one base away. The gene calls are TRBV12-5 and TRBJ1-1, with D tentatively TRBD1 (6 bases). Germline V gives CDR1 LGHNT, CDR2 FRNRAP. Trimming cost V 2 bases and J 1 base, with 11 bases left between them. The CDR3 sequence is 15 residues long. Written as DNA, the CDR3 is TGTGCTAGTGGTTTGTGGAACAGGGCGAACACTGAAGCTTTCTTT. Translating gives CASGLWNRANTEAFF.

There are many counts of this clonotype. The V call is TRBV24-1, the J call TRBJ2-1; 7 bases match TRBD1. V was pared by 4 bases and J by 3 bases, with 8 bases of the junction left unmatched. The germline V gene has CDR1 KGHDR and CDR2 SFDVKD. This CDR3 region has 16 residues. The CDR3 bases are TGTGCCACCAGTGAGTCGACAGGGCTTGGCTACAATGAGCAGTTCTTC. Translating gives CATSESTGLGYNEQFF.

This clonotype came up many times. V and J are TRBV28 and TRBJ1-6; 12 positions agree with TRBD1. V lost 6 bases to trimming and J lost 10 bases; unmatched junction nucleotides: 10. Looked up from germline, CDR1 is MDHEN and CDR2 is SYDVKM. The CDR3 sequence is 16 residues long. This CDR3 is CASRPPGGQGASPLHF. The CDR3 region has the DNA TGTGCCAGCAGACCACCGGGGGGACAGGGGGCGTCACCCCTCCACTTT.

The chain recombines TRBV5-1 with TRBJ1-4; 7 bases are shared with TRBD1. The CDR3 is 16 residues long. V shed 4 bases, J shed 0 bases, and the junction held 6 bases outside the gene matches. Germline loops: CDR1 SGHRS, CDR2 YFSETQ. The CDR3 loop is CASSGARGPTNEKLFF. In DNA form, the CDR3 reads TGCGCCAGCAGCGGGGCTAGGGGGCCAACTAATGAAAAACTGTTTTTT.